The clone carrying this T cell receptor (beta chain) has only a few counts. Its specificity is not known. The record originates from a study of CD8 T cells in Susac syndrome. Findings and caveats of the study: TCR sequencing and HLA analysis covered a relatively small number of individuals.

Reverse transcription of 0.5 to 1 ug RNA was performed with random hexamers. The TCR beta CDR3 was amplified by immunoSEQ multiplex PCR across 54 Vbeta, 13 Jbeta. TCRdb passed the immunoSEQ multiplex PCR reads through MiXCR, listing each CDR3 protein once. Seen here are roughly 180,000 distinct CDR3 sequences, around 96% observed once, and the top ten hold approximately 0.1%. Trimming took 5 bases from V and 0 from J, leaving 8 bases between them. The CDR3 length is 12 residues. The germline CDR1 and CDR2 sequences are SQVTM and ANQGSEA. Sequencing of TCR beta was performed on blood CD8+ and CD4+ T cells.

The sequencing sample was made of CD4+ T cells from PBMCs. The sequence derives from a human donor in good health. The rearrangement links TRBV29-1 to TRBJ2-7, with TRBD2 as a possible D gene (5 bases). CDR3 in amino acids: CSVSGSSYEQYF. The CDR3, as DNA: TGCAGCGTTAGCGGTAGCTCCTACGAGCAGTACTTC.